The entry that follows covers one TCR beta chain sequence. This record belongs to a study of blood T cell repertoires in COVID-19. Study in general: Collection of acute and convalescent COVID-19 samples took place in the United States, Italy and Spain. From T cells, B-cell-depleted T cells, or PBMCs came the material, which was cDNA or gDNA.

Original handling: Using reference gene primer amplification, nucleated cell counts were estimated. Libraries were prepared by immunoSEQ multiplex PCR; TCRdb keeps only in-frame clonotypes and omits some of them. The V and J calls and clone size were taken over from that table, and D and trimming were inferred from the DNA. This sample yields fewer than 200,000 clones, of which approximately 86% are seen a single time; more than 7.5% belongs to the top ten. CDR1 SGHAT and CDR2 FQNNGV come from the germline V gene. This CDR3 has 14 amino acids. Trimming stripped 10 bases from V and 2 bases from J, with 15 bases between.

This sequence joins TRBV11-2 and TRBJ1-3, with D tentatively TRBD1 (5 bases). Sample: peripheral blood. This TCR derives from a man aged 45-65 years with active or convalescent COVID-19. The CDR3 here is CATIQRGTGNTIYF. As DNA, the CDR3 is TGTGCCACCATACAAAGGGGTACTGGAAACACCATATATTTT.